A selection of T cell receptor beta chains follows, all from one sample in a study of PD-1 and CTLA-4 blockade in melanoma. TCRdb's table, derived via immunoSEQ multiplex PCR, lists solely in-frame clones and lacks some. The sample records some 15,000 clones, under 85% being singletons. Here the sequenced sample was CD8+ T cells from peripheral blood, taken before anti-PD-1 treatment. The receptors stem from a human donor with melanoma. The CDR3 runs from the conserved cysteine through the conserved F or W. The D gene is left open where the match is weak. Clone size is given for some rows only: seen once, a few or many times, or a class if the clone is expanded.

DNA	CDR3	size	V	D	J
TGTGCCAGCAGCTTAGTAGGGGACTCTGGAAACACCATATATTTT	CASSLVGDSGNTIYF	-	TRBV11-3	-	TRBJ1-3
TGTGCCAGCAGTTTCAGTGGGCGGACAGGGAGCTCCTATAATTCACCCCTCCACTTT	CASSFSGRTGSSYNSPLHF	-	TRBV28	TRBD1	TRBJ1-6
TGCGCCAGCAGCCAACCCGTCGAGGGTAGCAATCAGCCCCAGCATTTT	CASSQPVEGSNQPQHF	-	TRBV4-1	-	TRBJ1-5
TGTGCCAGCAGTATCCAGGGACTTGCCTACGAGCAGTACTTC	CASSIQGLAYEQYF	-	TRBV27	-	TRBJ2-7
TGCAGTGCTAGCACTGGAAACACCATATATTTT	CSASTGNTIYF	few	TRBV20-1	-	TRBJ1-3
TGTGCCAGCAGTTACGTGGCCGGCGACGAGCAGTACTTC	CASSYVAGDEQYF	-	TRBV28	-	TRBJ2-7
TGTGCCAGCAGCTTAGGCGTTGAGCAGTACTTC	CASSLGVEQYF	-	TRBV7-9	-	TRBJ2-7
TGTGCCAGCAGCTTGGGAGGGATTAACACTGAAGCTTTCTTT	CASSLGGINTEAFF	-	TRBV5-5	-	TRBJ1-1
TGTGCCAGCACCCCGACAGGGGGGAACACTGAAGCTTTCTTT	CASTPTGGNTEAFF	-	TRBV6-6	TRBD1	TRBJ1-1
TGTGCCAGCAGTTACACGGGAAACACTGAAGCTTTCTTT	CASSYTGNTEAFF	-	TRBV6-5	-	TRBJ1-1
TGCGCCAGCAGCTTCCCGGATCAAGAGACCCAGTACTTC	CASSFPDQETQYF	-	TRBV5-1	-	TRBJ2-5
TGCGCCAGCAGCTTGGCGCGGACAGGGGGTCCTCAAACCTACGAGCAGTACTTC	CASSLARTGGPQTYEQYF	-	TRBV5-1	TRBD1	TRBJ2-7
TGTGCCAGCGCGTCCGGGACTAGCGCGACCTACGAGCAGTACTTC	CASASGTSATYEQYF	-	TRBV6-5	TRBD2	TRBJ2-7
TGTGCCAGCAGTGAACCCCCCGAATTGAACACTGAAGCTTTCTTT	CASSEPPELNTEAFF	few	TRBV2	-	TRBJ1-1
TGTGCCAGCAGTACCCTCCTTTTCGAGGCTGAAGCTTTCTTT	CASSTLLFEAEAFF	-	TRBV27	-	TRBJ1-1
TGCGCCAGCAGCCAGGGACAGGGTGATTCACCCCTCCACTTT	CASSQGQGDSPLHF	-	TRBV4-1	TRBD1	TRBJ1-6
TGTGCCAGCAGTTCCTCATCACTCAGGGGCTATGGCTACACCTTC	CASSSSSLRGYGYTF	-	TRBV27	-	TRBJ1-2
TGTGCCGGCCCAGCGGAGAACACTGAAGCTTTCTTT	CAGPAENTEAFF	-	TRBV11-2	-	TRBJ1-1
TGCAGCGTTGAAGATCTTCATAGAGGGGGATACACAGATACGCAGTATTTT	CSVEDLHRGGYTDTQYF	-	TRBV29-1	-	TRBJ2-3
TGTGCCAGCAATAACGGGGCTTACACCTACAATGAGCAGTTCTTC	CASNNGAYTYNEQFF	-	TRBV6-5	-	TRBJ2-1
TGTGCCACCAGTGATACTGATCTAGCTTCCGAGCAGTACTTC	CATSDTDLASEQYF	medium-sized	TRBV24-1	-	TRBJ2-7
TGTGCCAGCAGCTTAGCTTCACCGACCTATGGCTACACCTTC	CASSLASPTYGYTF	-	TRBV7-9	-	TRBJ1-2
TGCAGCGTTGTGGGACAGGGAGAGACCCAGTACTTC	CSVVGQGETQYF	once	TRBV29-1	TRBD1	TRBJ2-5
TGTGCCAGCAGCCAAGATTCGGCGGAACAAGAGACCCAGTACTTC	CASSQDSAEQETQYF	-	TRBV14	-	TRBJ2-5
TGTGCCAGCAGCCCTAACTTCTACGAGCAGTACTTC	CASSPNFYEQYF	-	TRBV14	-	TRBJ2-7
TGTGCCAGTCCTGGACAGATCACAGATACGCAGTATTTT	CASPGQITDTQYF	-	TRBV5-8	-	TRBJ2-3
TGTGCCAGCAGCTTTAAGGGTCTGAACTCCTACGAGCAGTACTTC	CASSFKGLNSYEQYF	-	TRBV7-9	-	TRBJ2-7
TGTGCCAGCAGGGCCACAGGTAATCAGCCCCAGCATTTT	CASRATGNQPQHF	-	TRBV6-5	-	TRBJ1-5
TGTGCCAGCAGCCAGGACAGTACCCCCTATGGCTACACCTTC	CASSQDSTPYGYTF	-	TRBV3-1/TRBV3-2	-	TRBJ1-2
TGTGCCAGCAGTTCGTACTTTAGCACAGATACGCAGTATTTT	CASSSYFSTDTQYF	-	TRBV27	-	TRBJ2-3